Shown below are 15 T cell receptor beta chains from a single sample sequenced in a study of PD-1 blockade in classical Hodgkin lymphoma. Patients all relapsed after autologous stem cell transplantation, and there was variation in brentuximab vedotin exposure. Measured with immunoSEQ multiplex PCR; TCRdb has only the in-frame clones, and not every one. This table holds 20,000 to 25,000 clones, roughly 73% found once. The sequencing used peripheral blood mononuclear cells (PBMCs), collected before the second cycle of nivolumab. These receptors all stem from a human donor with classical Hodgkin lymphoma.

V is TRBV4-2 and J is TRBJ2-7; 7 nucleotides match TRBD2. There are 18 residues in the CDR3. Germline CDR1 and CDR2: LGHNA and YNFKEQ. J lost 1 base, V lost 0 bases, and 12 bases had no gene match. CDR3 in amino acids: CASSQETSASRRSYEQYF. The CDR3 coding sequence is TGTGCCAGCAGCCAAGAAACTAGCGCCAGCCGGAGGTCCTACGAGCAGTACTTC.

The V call is TRBV27, the J call TRBJ2-3; no reliable D call. CDR3 length: 15 amino acids. Germline assignment: CDR1 MNHEY and CDR2 SMNVEV (reference sequence). V was trimmed by 4 bases and J by 0 bases, leaving 11 bases between them. The DNA for the CDR3 is TGTGCCAGCAGTTCCCTTTCGGACAGCACAGATACGCAGTATTTT. Translated, it gives CASSSLSDSTDTQYF.

The rearrangement links TRBV7-8 to TRBJ2-5; D could derive from TRBD1 or TRBD2 (5 bases each). The CDR3 is made up of 15 amino acids. Germline loops: CDR1 SGHVS, CDR2 FQNEAQ. The ends were cut back, 1 base at V and 2 bases at J, with 11 bases in the middle. This chain's CDR3 is CASSLDRWGQETQYF. The CDR3 DNA sequence: TGTGCCAGCAGCTTAGATCGCTGGGGGCAAGAGACCCAGTACTTC.

The rearrangement uses TRBV6-4 and TRBJ2-1; TRBD2 aligns across 8 bases. The germline gives CDR1 MRHNA, CDR2 SNTAGT. J lost 8 bases, V lost 0 bases, and 27 bases had no gene match. The CDR3 is 22 residues long. CDR3 coding DNA: TGTGCCAGCAGTGACTCTCGCCGTAAAGCGGGAGTGCCCAACATCCTCCACCATGAGCAGTTCTTC. Residues: CASSDSRRKAGVPNILHHEQFF.

V and J are TRBV5-1 and TRBJ2-7; 16 nucleotides line up with TRBD2. Germline loops: CDR1 SGHRS, CDR2 YFSETQ. Losses at the gene ends were 1 base for V and 4 bases for J; bases not matched to a gene: 5. The CDR3 consists of 17 residues. CDR3 sequence (DNA): TGCGCCAGCAGCTTGAGGGGACTAGCGGGAGGGCGTTACGAGCAGTACTTC. It encodes CASSLRGLAGGRYEQYF.

V gene TRBV5-1 combines with J gene TRBJ1-1, with D possibly TRBD1 on 5 matching bases. CDR3 size: 14 residues. V was shortened by 2 bases and J by 6 bases, with 14 bases between the two germline ends. Germline assignment: CDR1 SGHRS and CDR2 YFSETQ. CDR3 coding DNA: TGCGCCAGCAGCTTTCAGGGCGCTGGCCCTGAAGCTTTCTTT. Its protein is CASSFQGAGPEAFF.

The chain joins TRBV10-3 to TRBJ2-2; D not resolved. The CDR3 has 14 amino acids. Germline-derived CDR1 and CDR2 are ENHRY and SYGVKD. V lost 4 bases and J lost 1, with 7 bases in between. CDR3 sequence reads: CAISGSQNTGELFF. The DNA for the CDR3 is TGTGCCATCAGTGGATCGCAGAACACCGGGGAGCTGTTTTTT.

This chain links TRBV6-1 with TRBJ2-6; D not certain. The germline CDR1 and CDR2 sequences are MNHNS and SASEGT. The CDR3 extends over 15 amino acids. V dropped 0 bases and J dropped 1 base, with 4 bases sitting between them. CDR3 sequence: CASSEALSGANVLTF. CDR3 coding DNA: TGTGCCAGCAGTGAAGCGCTATCTGGGGCCAACGTCCTGACTTTC.

This chain connects TRBV10-3 to TRBJ2-1; 7 bases map to TRBD2. The J segment lost 1 base and the V segment lost 3 bases, leaving 3 bases of the junction unmatched. CDR1 ENHRY and CDR2 SYGVKD come from the germline V gene. The CDR3 has 15 residues. CDR3 in DNA: TGTGCCATCAGTGATGGCGGGAGTTCCTACAATGAGCAGTTCTTC. This translates into CAISDGGSSYNEQFF.

This clone was found a few times. This chain joins TRBV10-3 and TRBJ1-5; TRBD1 is a possible D gene (5 bases). Germline V gives CDR1 ENHRY, CDR2 SYGVKD. The ends were cut back, 6 bases at V and 0 bases at J, with 9 bases in the middle. CDR3 size: 14 residues. The CDR3 region is CAIRGGDSNQPQHF. The CDR3 nucleotides are TGTGCCATCAGGGGGGGAGATAGCAATCAGCCCCAGCATTTT.

This chain connects TRBV18 to TRBJ2-2; D uncertain. The germline V gene encodes CDR1 KGHSH and CDR2 LQKENI. CDR3 length equals 12 residues. Between the trimmed V and J ends, which lost 4 bases and 6 bases, there was a span of 6 bases. The CDR3 sequence is CASSLGAGELFF. In nucleotides, the CDR3 is TGTGCCAGCTCACTGGGTGCCGGGGAGCTGTTTTTT.

Turning to this clone: Germline is not matched at one junction end, which may reflect a read error. The chain carries TRBV5-1 and TRBJ1-2; maybe TRBD1 (5 bases). The CDR3 totals 15 residues. CDR1 SGHRS and CDR2 YFSETQ come from the germline V gene. This CDR3 is CASSFQGGNYYGYTF. In nucleotides, the CDR3 is TGTGCCAGCAGCTTCCAGGGAGGGAACTACTATGGCTACACCTTC. Complete variable domain (other parts from reference TRBV5-1 and TRBJ1-2): KAGVTQTPRYLIKTRGQQVTLSCSPISGHRSVSWYQQTPGQGLQFLFEYFSETQRNKGNFPGRFSGRQFSNSRSEMNVSTLELGDSALYLCASSFQGGNYYGYTFGSGTRLTVV.

The gene calls are TRBV5-6 and TRBJ2-5; 8 bases align to TRBD1. Trimming took 3 bases from V and 1 from J; bases not matched to a gene: 14. This CDR3 region has 18 residues. Germline assignment: CDR1 SGHDT and CDR2 YYEEEE. Here the CDR3 DNA reads TGTGCCAGCAGCTCCGGGGCGACCCCGGACAGGGTCCAAGAGACCCAGTACTTC. As protein: CASSSGATPDRVQETQYF.

Within the sample, this clone is medium-sized (0.01 to 0.1%). The chain is built from TRBV4-2 and TRBJ2-5, with 9 bases that match TRBD1. This CDR3 spans 17 amino acids. Germline V gene lookup returns CDR1 LGHNA and CDR2 YNFKEQ. Trimming took 5 bases from V and 7 from J; bases not matched to a gene: 17. In DNA, the CDR3 is TGTGCCAGCAGCGTTTCCGGGACAGGGATGTCGGAGGGGACCCAGTACTTC. Translating gives CASSVSGTGMSEGTQYF.

In DNA form, the CDR3 reads TGTGCCAGCAGTTATGCTGAACAGCCCCAGCATTTT. Amino acid sequence: CASSYAEQPQHF. This chain links TRBV6-6 with TRBJ1-5; D is unclear. Germline V gene lookup returns CDR1 MNHNY and CDR2 SVGAGI (reference sequence). V was cut by 3 bases and J by 7 bases, with 7 bases left in between. The CDR3 loop spans 12 amino acids.